These 31 T cell receptor beta chains were all obtained from the same sample, sequenced in a study of shared clonotypes between healthy human individuals. Only in-frame clones appear in the TCRdb table, and some are missing; sequencing was by immunoSEQ multiplex PCR. The sample has some 95,000 clones; around two thirds are singletons. The sequencing sample was made of memory CD8+ T cells sorted from blood. The sample's subset: CD45RO+ cells pooled with CCR7-negative TemRA cells. The receptors originated from a man younger than 40 in good health.

The rearrangement joins TRBV19 to TRBJ1-5, with 9 positions matching TRBD1. V lost 5 bases and J lost 3; bases outside the gene matches: 5. Germline lookup yields CDR1 LNHDA and CDR2 SQIVND (reference sequence). This CDR3 has 15 amino acids. The CDR3 sequence: CASSPTGGFNQPQHF. In DNA, the CDR3 is TGTGCCAGTAGTCCTACAGGGGGCTTCAATCAGCCCCAGCATTTT.

V and J are TRBV28 and TRBJ1-1; D is uncertain. Germline-derived CDR1 and CDR2 are MDHEN and SYDVKM. With 10 bases removed from V and 8 bases from J, the gap between germline ends came to 17 bases. This CDR3 contains 12 residues. In DNA, the CDR3 is TGTGCCATCGGACCGGGCATCCCAGAAGCTTTCTTT. Its protein product is CAIGPGIPEAFF.

The rearrangement joins TRBV5-5 to TRBJ1-2, with D possibly being TRBD1 (5 bases). The CDR3 has 14 residues. Looked up from germline, CDR1 is SGHKS and CDR2 is YYEKEE (reference sequence). V was shortened by 2 bases and J by 8 bases, with 16 bases between the two germline ends. The CDR3 nucleotides read TGTGCCAGCAGCTTAAAAAACCGGGACTCGGGCTACACCTTC. This gives the protein CASSLKNRDSGYTF.

This chain links TRBV30 with TRBJ2-3; D remains ambiguous. Germline V gives CDR1 GTSNPN, CDR2 SVGIG (reference sequence). V lost 7 bases and J 6 bases, leaving 8 bases between the germline ends. This CDR3 has 10 residues. CDR3 amino acids: CAFDHDTQYF. DNA of the CDR3: TGTGCCTTCGACCACGATACGCAGTATTTT.

The V gene is TRBV19, the J gene TRBJ2-1; D is undetermined. This CDR3 comprises 13 residues. V lost 6 bases and J lost 10, with 16 bases in between. The germline V gene encodes CDR1 LNHDA and CDR2 SQIVND (reference sequence). Written as DNA, the CDR3 is TGTGCCAGTAGCCTCCGGTCATCACAGGAGCAGTTCTTC. This codes for CASSLRSSQEQFF.

This clone was picked up a small number of times. V is TRBV7-9 and J is TRBJ2-3; D may be TRBD2 (5 bases). This CDR3 comprises 16 residues. Trimming shortened V by 5 bases and J by 1 base, and 16 bases separated the two germline ends. Per germline, CDR1 SEHNR and CDR2 FQNEAQ (reference sequence). The CDR3 region is CASSMLTITRTDTQYF. The CDR3, as DNA: TGTGCCAGCAGCATGTTGACTATCACCCGCACAGATACGCAGTATTTT.

This clone was recorded a few times. This chain joins TRBV28 and TRBJ2-7; possibly TRBD2 for D (5 bases). The CDR3 is made up of 14 amino acids. Germline V CDR1 and CDR2: MDHEN, SYDVKM. V gave up 3 bases and J gave up 9 bases, with 18 bases separating them. In DNA form, the CDR3 reads TGTGCCAGCAGTTTGTTGGGAGTCCAAGAACGGCAGTACTTC. Translated: CASSLLGVQERQYF.

This clone showed up many times. Different DNA sequences within this sample yield the same CDR3. J is TRBJ2-3 and V is TRBV6-4; no clear D. This CDR3 has 13 amino acids. The germline V and J ends were trimmed by 2 bases and 0 bases, with 3 bases remaining between them. The V gene's germline CDR1 is MRHNA and CDR2 SNTAGT. CDR3 nucleotides: TGTGCCAGCAGTGACAGGAGCACAGATACGCAGTATTTT. This encodes CASSDRSTDTQYF.

The chain combines TRBV5-1 with TRBJ2-2; the D gene is possibly TRBD2 (6 bases). This CDR3 is built from 16 residues. CDR1 and CDR2 (germline): SGHRS, YFSETQ. V gave up 1 base and J gave up 9 bases, with 19 bases separating them. The CDR3 sequence: CASSLSGRAGFRELFF. CDR3 in DNA: TGCGCCAGCAGCTTGTCGGGTAGGGCGGGATTCCGGGAGCTGTTTTTT.

The chain uses TRBV6-5 and TRBJ1-5; 8 positions agree with TRBD1. Germline values: CDR1 MNHEY, CDR2 SVGAGI. The CDR3 covers 14 residues. Trimming took 6 bases from V and 2 from J; bases not matched to a gene: 3. The CDR3 region is CASRQGQGNQPQHF. In nucleotides, the CDR3 is TGTGCCAGCAGGCAGGGACAGGGCAATCAGCCCCAGCATTTT.

V is TRBV6-6 and J is TRBJ2-5; perhaps TRBD2 as D (6 bases). Germline V lookup: CDR1 MNHNY, CDR2 SVGAGI (reference sequence). Deletions cut 0 bases from V and 4 bases from J, with 9 bases between. This CDR3 is 14 amino acids long. CDR3 protein: CASSYSRDSETQYF. CDR3 DNA: TGTGCCAGCAGTTACTCCAGGGACTCAGAGACCCAGTACTTC.

This clone has a handful of counts. This chain uses TRBV5-5 with TRBJ2-7; the D gene is possibly TRBD2 (5 bases). This CDR3 is 14 amino acids long. Germline V gene sequence: CDR1 SGHKS, CDR2 YYEKEE (reference sequence). Trimming shortened V by 5 bases and J by 6 bases, and 18 bases separated the two germline ends. In DNA form, the CDR3 reads TGTGCCAGCAGACTAGGTAGTGTAGGCGGCGAGCAGTACTTC. This encodes CASRLGSVGGEQYF.

The chain couples TRBV7-8 to TRBJ2-2; D assignment may be TRBD1 or TRBD2 (5 bases each). The CDR3 runs 16 residues. V dropped 1 base and J dropped 6 bases, with 15 bases sitting between them. CDR1 is SGHVS and CDR2 is FQNEAQ in the germline V gene. CDR3 coding DNA: TGTGCCAGCAGCTTAGGGTCCCGGACGGGGCCCGGGGAGCTGTTTTTT. This codes for CASSLGSRTGPGELFF. The full variable domain, with the rest looked up from reference TRBV7-8 and TRBJ2-2, is GAGVSQSPRYKVAKRGQDVALRCDPISGHVSLFWYQQALGQGPEFLTYFQNEAQLDKSGLPSDRFFAERPEGSVSTLKIQRTQQEDSAVYLCASSLGSRTGPGELFFGEGSRLTVL.

The V call is TRBV19, the J call TRBJ1-1; D unresolved. V lost 2 bases to trimming and J lost 6 bases, with 16 bases between them. Looked up from germline, CDR1 is LNHDA and CDR2 is SQIVND (reference sequence). This CDR3 has 15 amino acids. CDR3 DNA sequence: TGTGCCAGTAGTATAAGTGGGCTATCCCTCCCTGAAGCTTTCTTT. It yields the protein CASSISGLSLPEAFF.

This chain connects TRBV11-2 to TRBJ1-2; D not resolved. The germline V gene has CDR1 SGHAT and CDR2 FQNNGV. Trimming removed 1 base at V and 8 bases at J, with 14 bases between. The CDR3 loop spans 14 amino acids. CDR3 loop: CASSLVFGENGYTF. For the CDR3, the DNA is TGTGCCAGCAGCTTAGTTTTCGGAGAGAACGGCTACACCTTC.

The chain employs TRBV4-3 and TRBJ2-3; D gene unclear. V was trimmed by 0 bases and J by 10 bases, leaving 11 bases between them. CDR3 size: 13 residues. CDR1 is LGHNA, CDR2 YSLEER, per germline. The CDR3 protein is CASSQDAILPQYF. DNA of the CDR3: TGCGCCAGCAGCCAAGATGCGATCCTCCCGCAGTATTTT.

V gene TRBV7-9 combines with J gene TRBJ1-1, with D maybe TRBD1 (6 bases). CDR3 length: 15 amino acids. The V end lost 2 bases, the J end lost 4 bases, and 14 bases lay between the germline ends. Germline V gene data show CDR1 as SEHNR and CDR2 as FQNEAQ (reference sequence). The CDR3 DNA reads as TGTGCCAGCAGCTTATCGGTGGGGGGCGGCACTGAAGCTTTCTTT. Its translation: CASSLSVGGGTEAFF.

This clone appeared once. CDR3 loop: CASSTGQGADEQYF. CDR3 sequence (DNA): TGTGCCAGCAGCACAGGACAGGGGGCCGACGAGCAGTACTTC. J is TRBJ2-7 and V is TRBV5-5, with 11 positions matching TRBD1. The CDR3 covers 14 residues. The trim removed 4 bases at V and 5 bases at J, leaving 5 bases unmatched. The germline V gene encodes CDR1 SGHKS and CDR2 YYEKEE (reference sequence).

The V gene is TRBV9, the J gene TRBJ2-3, with 13 bases that match TRBD2. Germline values: CDR1 SGDLS, CDR2 YYNGEE. V was clipped by 3 bases and J by 0 bases; unmatched bases: 13. This CDR3 region has 20 residues. The CDR3 region is CASSGLGLAGTGSSTDTQYF. CDR3 DNA: TGTGCCAGCAGCGGCCTGGGACTAGCGGGGACAGGCAGTAGCACAGATACGCAGTATTTT.

The genes are TRBV11-2 and TRBJ1-1, with unresolved D. CDR1 and CDR2 (germline): SGHAT, FQNNGV. Trimming removed 5 bases from V and 6 bases from J, with 7 bases in between. The CDR3 sequence is 11 residues long. CDR3 protein: CASSHWSEAFF. CDR3 DNA sequence: TGTGCCAGCAGCCATTGGTCTGAAGCTTTCTTT.

The chain recombines TRBV6-1 with TRBJ2-2, with D perhaps assigned TRBD1 or TRBD2 (6 bases each). Per germline, CDR1 MNHNS and CDR2 SASEGT. With 6 bases removed from V and 3 bases from J, the gap between germline ends came to 11 bases. This CDR3 is 14 amino acids long. CDR3 DNA: TGTGCCAGCAGCCCGGGGGCGGACACCGGGGAGCTGTTTTTT. Translation gives CASSPGADTGELFF.

This chain uses TRBV19 with TRBJ1-5; weak D call: TRBD1 (6 bases). Germline V gene sequence: CDR1 LNHDA, CDR2 SQIVND (reference sequence). The V and J ends lost 9 bases and 0 bases respectively, with 18 bases between them. This CDR3 region has 16 residues. This CDR3 reads CASAYPGTLSNQPQHF. The CDR3 nucleotides are TGTGCCAGCGCATACCCCGGGACACTTAGCAATCAGCCCCAGCATTTT.

This clone is a singleton in its sample. The CDR3 spells CASSGRQGSYTF. Written as DNA, the CDR3 is TGTGCCAGCAGTGGGAGACAGGGGAGTTACACCTTC. V usage is TRBV6-1 and J usage is TRBJ1-2, with 8 bases fitting TRBD1. Germline V gene sequence: CDR1 MNHNS, CDR2 SASEGT. With V trimmed by 4 bases and J by 11 bases, 6 bases remained unmatched. This CDR3 is built from 12 residues.

This clone was picked up many times. Additional DNA sequences in this sample encode the identical CDR3. The chain employs TRBV2 and TRBJ1-5, with TRBD1 matching over 8 bases. Trimming took 5 bases from V and 2 from J; bases not matched to a gene: 2. Germline CDR1 reads SNHLY; CDR2 reads FYNNEI. The CDR3 runs to 14 residues. The CDR3 spells CASSLGQGNQPQHF. CDR3 nucleotides: TGTGCCAGCAGTTTGGGACAGGGCAATCAGCCCCAGCATTTT.

V is TRBV20-1 and J is TRBJ1-2; a possible D gene is TRBD1 (6 bases). The germline V gene has CDR1 DFQATT and CDR2 SNEGSKA (reference sequence). Trimming left V 7 bases short and J 8 bases short, with 14 bases between. There are 11 residues in the CDR3. CDR3: CSVSRGAGYTF. The CDR3 nucleotides read TGCAGTGTTAGCAGGGGTGCCGGCTACACCTTC.

The chain recombines TRBV5-6 with TRBJ2-2; D remains unclear. Trimming cost V 4 bases and J 6 bases, with 10 bases left between them. This CDR3 has 13 residues. CDR1 and CDR2 (germline): SGHDT, YYEEEE. The CDR3 DNA sequence: TGTGCCAGCAGCCCCGAGCATTCCGGGGAGCTGTTTTTT. Its translation: CASSPEHSGELFF.

The chain joins TRBV5-1 to TRBJ2-7; no reliable D call. The germline V gene has CDR1 SGHRS and CDR2 YFSETQ. This CDR3 has 14 amino acids. V was shortened by 0 bases and J by 2 bases, with 9 bases between the two germline ends. The CDR3 reads CASSLVERPYEQYF. The CDR3 nucleotides read TGCGCCAGCAGCTTGGTGGAGAGGCCCTACGAGCAGTACTTC.

Note on this clone: A read error is possible here, since a much larger clone lies one base away. The rearrangement links TRBV11-3 to TRBJ2-3, with 9 bases lining up with TRBD1. Germline values: CDR1 SGHNT, CDR2 YENEEA. V gave up 1 base and J gave up 2 bases; unmatched junction bases: 1. This CDR3 region has 15 residues. The CDR3 region is CASSLGTGATDTQYF. CDR3 nucleotide sequence: TGTGCCAGCAGCTTAGGGACAGGGGCCACAGATACGCAGTATTTT.

V is TRBV28 and J is TRBJ1-1, with a tentative D call TRBD1 (6 bases). The V end lost 6 bases, the J end lost 4 bases, and 18 bases lay between the germline ends. Germline-derived CDR1 and CDR2 are MDHEN and SYDVKM. This CDR3 is 15 amino acids long. CDR3 in DNA: TGTGCCAGCAGAACAGGGCGTCACCGGGGCACTGAAGCTTTCTTT. This sequence encodes CASRTGRHRGTEAFF. Using reference TRBV28 and TRBJ1-1 for the parts outside the CDR3, the full variable domain is DVKVTQSSRYLVKRTGEKVFLECVQDMDHENMFWYRQDPGLGLRLIYFSYDVKMKEKGDIPEGYSVSREKKERFSLILESASTNQTSMYLCASRTGRHRGTEAFFGQGTRLTVV.

This clone was counted once. V is TRBV6-5 and J is TRBJ2-1; 8 nucleotides line up with TRBD1. Germline values: CDR1 MNHEY, CDR2 SVGAGI. Trimming at V came to 1 base and at J to 6 bases, leaving 2 bases not matched to a gene. CDR3 size: 14 residues. As DNA, the CDR3 is TGTGCCAGCAGTTACTGGACAGGGTTCAATGAGCAGTTCTTC. It translates to CASSYWTGFNEQFF.

Only a few counts were recorded for this clone. The J gene is TRBJ1-3, the V gene TRBV6-6; D is uncertain. The CDR3 is made up of 14 amino acids. Germline loops: CDR1 MNHNY, CDR2 SVGAGI (reference sequence). This CDR3 is CGGFGRRSGNTIYF. In DNA, the CDR3 is TGTGGCGGGTTCGGGAGGCGCTCTGGAAACACCATATATTTT.